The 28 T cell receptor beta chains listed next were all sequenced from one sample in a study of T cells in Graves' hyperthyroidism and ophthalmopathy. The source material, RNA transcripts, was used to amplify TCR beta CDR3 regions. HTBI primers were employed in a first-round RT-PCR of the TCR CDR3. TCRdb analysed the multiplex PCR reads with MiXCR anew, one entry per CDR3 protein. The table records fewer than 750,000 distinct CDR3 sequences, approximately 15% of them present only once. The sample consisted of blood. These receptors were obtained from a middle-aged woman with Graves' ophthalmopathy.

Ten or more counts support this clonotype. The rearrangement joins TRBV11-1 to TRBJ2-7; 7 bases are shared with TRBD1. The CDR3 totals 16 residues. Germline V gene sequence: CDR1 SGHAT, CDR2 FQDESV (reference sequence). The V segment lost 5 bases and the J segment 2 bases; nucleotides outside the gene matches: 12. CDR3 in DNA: TGTGCCAGCAGCCACATCGGACAGGCCTTAACCTACGAGCAGTACTTC. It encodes CASSHIGQALTYEQYF.

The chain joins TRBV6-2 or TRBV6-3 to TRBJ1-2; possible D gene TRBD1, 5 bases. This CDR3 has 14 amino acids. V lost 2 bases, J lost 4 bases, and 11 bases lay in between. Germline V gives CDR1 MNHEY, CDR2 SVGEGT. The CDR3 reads CASSYPDISYGYTF. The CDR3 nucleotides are TGTGCCAGCAGTTACCCGGACATCTCCTATGGCTACACCTTC.

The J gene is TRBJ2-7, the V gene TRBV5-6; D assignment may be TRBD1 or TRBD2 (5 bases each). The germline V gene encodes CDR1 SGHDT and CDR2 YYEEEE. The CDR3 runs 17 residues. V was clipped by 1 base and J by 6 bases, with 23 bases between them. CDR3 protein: CASSLFLYGTGRLEQYF. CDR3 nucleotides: TGTGCCAGCAGCTTGTTCTTGTATGGTACGGGGCGTCTCGAGCAGTACTTC.

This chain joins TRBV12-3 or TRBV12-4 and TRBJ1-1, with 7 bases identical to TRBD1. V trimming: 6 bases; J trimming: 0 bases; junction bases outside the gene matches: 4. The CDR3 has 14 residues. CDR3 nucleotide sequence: TGTGCCAGCAGGACCACAGGGGTGAACACTGAAGCTTTCTTT. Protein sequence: CASRTTGVNTEAFF.

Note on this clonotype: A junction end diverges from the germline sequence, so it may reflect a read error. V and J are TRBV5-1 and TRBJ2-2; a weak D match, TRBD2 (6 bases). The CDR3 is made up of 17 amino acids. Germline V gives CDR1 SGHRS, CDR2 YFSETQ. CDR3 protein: CASSFGGETLYTGELLF. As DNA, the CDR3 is TGCGCCAGCAGCTTCGGAGGGGAGACGCTCTACACCGGGGAGCTGCTTTTT.

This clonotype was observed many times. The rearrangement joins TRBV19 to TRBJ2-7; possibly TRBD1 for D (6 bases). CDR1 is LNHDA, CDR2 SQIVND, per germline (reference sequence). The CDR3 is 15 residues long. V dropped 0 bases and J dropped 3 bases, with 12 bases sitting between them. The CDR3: CASSIEGTRSYEQYF. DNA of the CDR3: TGTGCCAGTAGTATAGAGGGGACAAGGAGCTACGAGCAGTACTTC.

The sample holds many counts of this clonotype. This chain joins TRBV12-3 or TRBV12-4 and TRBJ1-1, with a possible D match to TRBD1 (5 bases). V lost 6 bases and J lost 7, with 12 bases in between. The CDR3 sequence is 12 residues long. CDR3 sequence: CASSREGLEAFF. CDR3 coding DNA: TGTGCCAGCAGCCGAGAGGGACTTGAAGCTTTCTTT.

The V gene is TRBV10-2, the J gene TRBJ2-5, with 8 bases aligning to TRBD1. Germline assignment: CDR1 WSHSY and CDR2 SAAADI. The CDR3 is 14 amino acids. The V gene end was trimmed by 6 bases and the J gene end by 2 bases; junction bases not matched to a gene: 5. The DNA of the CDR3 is TGCGCCAGCAGCATGGACAGGGAGCAAGAGACCCAGTACTTC. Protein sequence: CASSMDREQETQYF.

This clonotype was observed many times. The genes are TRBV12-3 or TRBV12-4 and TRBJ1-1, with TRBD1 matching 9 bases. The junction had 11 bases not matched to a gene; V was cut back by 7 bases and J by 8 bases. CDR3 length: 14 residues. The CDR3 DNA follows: TGTGCCAGCACGAGGACAGGGGAAAACGGAGAAGCTTTCTTT. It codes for CASTRTGENGEAFF.

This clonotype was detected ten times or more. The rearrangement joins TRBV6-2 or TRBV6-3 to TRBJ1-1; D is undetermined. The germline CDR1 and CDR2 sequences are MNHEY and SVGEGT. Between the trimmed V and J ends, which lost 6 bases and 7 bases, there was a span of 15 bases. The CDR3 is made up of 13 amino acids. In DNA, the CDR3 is TGTGCCAGCAGCCCTCGGGGTCTCGGTGAAGCTTTCTTT. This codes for CASSPRGLGEAFF.

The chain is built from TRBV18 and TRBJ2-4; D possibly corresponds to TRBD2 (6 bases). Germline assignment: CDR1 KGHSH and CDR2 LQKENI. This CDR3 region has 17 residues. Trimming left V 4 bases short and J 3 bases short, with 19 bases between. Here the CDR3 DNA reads TGTGCCAGCTCACACCGGGAGCCCTCCAGCGTCAAAAACATTCAGTACTTC. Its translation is CASSHREPSSVKNIQYF.

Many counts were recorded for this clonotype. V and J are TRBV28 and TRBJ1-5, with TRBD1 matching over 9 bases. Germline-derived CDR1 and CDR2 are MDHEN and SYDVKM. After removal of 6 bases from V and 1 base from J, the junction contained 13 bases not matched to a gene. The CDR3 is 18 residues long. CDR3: CASRMMTGGTLSNQPQHF. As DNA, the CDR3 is TGTGCCAGCAGGATGATGACAGGGGGTACTTTGAGCAATCAGCCCCAGCATTTT.

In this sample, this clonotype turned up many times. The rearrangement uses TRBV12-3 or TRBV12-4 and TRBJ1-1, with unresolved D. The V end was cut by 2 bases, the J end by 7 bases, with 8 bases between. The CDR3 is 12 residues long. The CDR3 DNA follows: TGTGCCAGCAGTTTACCAGGTGTTGAAGCTTTCTTT. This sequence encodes CASSLPGVEAFF.

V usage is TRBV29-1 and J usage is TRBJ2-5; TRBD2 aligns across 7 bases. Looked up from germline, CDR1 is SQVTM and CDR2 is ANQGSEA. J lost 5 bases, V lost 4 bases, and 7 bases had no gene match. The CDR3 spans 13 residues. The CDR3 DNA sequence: TGCAGCGTTGGCGGCGGGGGTGGCGAGACCCAGTACTTC. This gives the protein CSVGGGGGETQYF.

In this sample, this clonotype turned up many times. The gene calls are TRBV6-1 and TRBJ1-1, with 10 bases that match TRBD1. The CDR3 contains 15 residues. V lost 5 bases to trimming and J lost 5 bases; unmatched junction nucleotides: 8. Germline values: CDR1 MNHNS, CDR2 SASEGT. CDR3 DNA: TGTGCCAGCAGTAATGTCCCGGGACAGGGGACTGAAGCTTTCTTT. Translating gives CASSNVPGQGTEAFF.

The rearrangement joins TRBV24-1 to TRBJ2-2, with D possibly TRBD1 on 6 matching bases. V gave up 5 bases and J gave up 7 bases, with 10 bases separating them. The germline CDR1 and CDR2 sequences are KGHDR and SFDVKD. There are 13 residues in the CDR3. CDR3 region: CATSASRGGELFF. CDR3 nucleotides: TGTGCCACCAGTGCTTCCAGGGGCGGGGAGCTGTTTTTT.

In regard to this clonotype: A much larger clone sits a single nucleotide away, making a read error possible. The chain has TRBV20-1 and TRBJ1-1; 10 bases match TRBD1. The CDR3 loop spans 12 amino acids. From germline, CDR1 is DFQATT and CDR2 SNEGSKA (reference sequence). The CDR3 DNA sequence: TGCAGTACGGGACAGGGGAACACTGAAGCTTCCTTT. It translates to CSTGQGNTEASF.

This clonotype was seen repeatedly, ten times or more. CDR3 protein: CATTGRNTYEQYF. Written as DNA, the CDR3 is TGTGCCACTACCGGTAGAAATACCTACGAGCAGTACTTC. The V call is TRBV19, the J call TRBJ2-7; D is unresolved. CDR3 size: 13 residues. Between the trimmed V and J ends, which lost 10 bases and 2 bases, there was a span of 15 bases. Looked up from germline, CDR1 is LNHDA and CDR2 is SQIVND (reference sequence).

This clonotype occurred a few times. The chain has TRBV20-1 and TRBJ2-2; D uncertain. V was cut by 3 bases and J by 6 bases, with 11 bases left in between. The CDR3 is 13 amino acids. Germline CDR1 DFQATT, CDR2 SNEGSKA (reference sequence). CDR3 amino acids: CSARVEPSGELFF. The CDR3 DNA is TGCAGTGCTAGGGTGGAGCCGTCCGGGGAGCTGTTTTTT.

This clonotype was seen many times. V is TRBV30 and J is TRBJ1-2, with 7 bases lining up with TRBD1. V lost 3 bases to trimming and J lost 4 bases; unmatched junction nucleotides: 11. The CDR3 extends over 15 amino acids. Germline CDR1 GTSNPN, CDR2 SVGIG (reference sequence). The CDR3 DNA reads TGTGCCTGGAGCGATGACAGGGAAAAGAGCTATGGCTACACCTTC. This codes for CAWSDDREKSYGYTF.

The CDR3 sequence is CASSYSRTSLSYNEQFF. CDR3 bases: TGTGCCAGCAGTTACTCCCGGACTAGCCTTTCCTACAATGAGCAGTTCTTC. This chain connects TRBV6-2 or TRBV6-3 to TRBJ2-1; 8 bases are a match to TRBD2. V lost 0 bases, J lost 1 base, and 5 bases stayed unmatched. The germline V gene encodes CDR1 MNHEY and CDR2 SVGEGT. The CDR3 is made up of 17 amino acids.

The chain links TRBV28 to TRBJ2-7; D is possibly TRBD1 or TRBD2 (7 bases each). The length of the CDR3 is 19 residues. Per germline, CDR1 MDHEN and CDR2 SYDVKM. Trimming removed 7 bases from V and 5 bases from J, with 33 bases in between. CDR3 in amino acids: CASIGGPSTDRDSTHEQYF. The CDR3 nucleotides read TGTGCCAGCATCGGGGGGCCCAGCACGGATCGGGACAGCACGCACGAGCAGTACTTC.

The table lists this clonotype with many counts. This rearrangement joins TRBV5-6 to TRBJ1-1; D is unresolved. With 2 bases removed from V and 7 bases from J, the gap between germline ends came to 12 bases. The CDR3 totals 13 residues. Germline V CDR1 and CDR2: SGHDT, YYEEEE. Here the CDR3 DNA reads TGTGCCAGCAGCTTTTCAGGTCTTGGTGAAGCTTTCTTT. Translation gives CASSFSGLGEAFF.

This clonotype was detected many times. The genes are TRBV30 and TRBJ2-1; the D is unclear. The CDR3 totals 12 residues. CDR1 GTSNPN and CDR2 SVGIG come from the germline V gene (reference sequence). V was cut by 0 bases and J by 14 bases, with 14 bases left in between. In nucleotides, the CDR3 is TGTGCCTGGAGTGTACGTTTAGGGCTGGAGTTCTTC. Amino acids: CAWSVRLGLEFF.

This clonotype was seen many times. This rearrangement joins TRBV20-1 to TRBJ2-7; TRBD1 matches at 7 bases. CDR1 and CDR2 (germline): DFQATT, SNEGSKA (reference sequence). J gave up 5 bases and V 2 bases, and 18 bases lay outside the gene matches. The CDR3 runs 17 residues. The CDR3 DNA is TGCAGTGCTAGAAAAAAACCCGACAGGGAGAGGGTCCACGAGCAGTACTTC. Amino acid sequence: CSARKKPDRERVHEQYF.

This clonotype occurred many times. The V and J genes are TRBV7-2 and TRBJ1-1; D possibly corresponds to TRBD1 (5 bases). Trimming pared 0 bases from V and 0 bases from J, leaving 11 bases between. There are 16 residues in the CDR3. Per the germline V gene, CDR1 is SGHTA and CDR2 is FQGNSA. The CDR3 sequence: CASSLADSRVNTEAFF. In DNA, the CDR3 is TGTGCCAGCAGCTTAGCCGACAGCCGAGTGAACACTGAAGCTTTCTTT.

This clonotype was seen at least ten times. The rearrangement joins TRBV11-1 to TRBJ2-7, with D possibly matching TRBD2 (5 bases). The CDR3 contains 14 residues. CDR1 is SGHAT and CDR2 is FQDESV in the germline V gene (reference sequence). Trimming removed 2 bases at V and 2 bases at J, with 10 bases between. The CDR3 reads CASSLTGVTYEQYF. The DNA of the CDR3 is TGTGCCAGCAGCTTAACCGGGGTGACCTACGAGCAGTACTTC.

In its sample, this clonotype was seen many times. CDR3 sequence: CASSPDRVALNTEAFF. For the CDR3, the DNA is TGTGCCAGCAGTCCCGACAGGGTAGCCCTGAACACTGAAGCTTTCTTT. The chain uses TRBV27 and TRBJ1-1; 7 bases are a match to TRBD1. The CDR3 sequence is 16 residues long. Germline CDR1 is MNHEY and CDR2 is SMNVEV (reference sequence). V lost 5 bases, J lost 0 bases, and 9 bases stayed unmatched.